The 13 T cell receptor beta chains below all came from one sample that was sequenced in a study of cytomegalovirus exposure and HLA in healthy donors. Researchers ran the PCR with 60 Vbeta and 13 Jbeta primers. Method: immunoSEQ multiplex PCR; TCRdb's copy keeps in-frame clones and lacks some. Of 100,000 to 150,000 clones listed, about 71% are singletons. Sample: PBMCs. These receptors all stem from a woman in her sixties or seventies in good health and CMV-seropositive.

The chain has TRBV2 and TRBJ1-4; possible D gene TRBD1, 5 bases. V was cut by 7 bases and J by 5 bases, with 11 bases left in between. Germline lookup yields CDR1 SNHLY and CDR2 FYNNEI. This CDR3 is 13 amino acids long. CDR3 in DNA: TGTGCCAGCAAGGAACGGACAAATGAAAAACTGTTTTTT. Protein product: CASKERTNEKLFF.

The chain carries TRBV7-9 and TRBJ1-3, with TRBD1 matching 11 bases. Germline V lookup: CDR1 SEHNR, CDR2 FQNEAQ (reference sequence). The V and J ends lost 3 bases and 0 bases, in that order; junction bases with no gene match: 7. This CDR3 spans 18 amino acids. The CDR3 DNA is TGTGCCAGCAGCTTGGGACAGGGGGAATTGAGCTCTGGAAACACCATATATTTT. It specifies CASSLGQGELSSGNTIYF.

This clone was found a few times. This rearrangement joins TRBV5-4 to TRBJ2-3; 9 bases align to TRBD2. The CDR3 sequence is 15 residues long. In germline, CDR1 is SGHNT, CDR2 YYREEE (reference sequence). V dropped 4 bases and J dropped 6; count of bases not matched to a gene: 9. The DNA for the CDR3 is TGTGCCAGCAGCGAGAAGGCGGGGGGGACCGATACGCAGTATTTT. It codes for CASSEKAGGTDTQYF.

This chain connects TRBV19 to TRBJ2-7, with 7 bases fitting TRBD2. CDR3 length: 16 amino acids. Germline lookup yields CDR1 LNHDA and CDR2 SQIVND (reference sequence). Losses at the gene ends were 4 bases for V and 5 bases for J; bases not matched to a gene: 14. The chain's CDR3 is CASSTTGGGILHEQYF. The DNA for the CDR3 is TGTGCCAGTAGTACCACCGGGGGAGGGATTTTGCACGAGCAGTACTTC.

The CDR3 DNA reads TGCAGCGCCAAAGGGGACAGGGGGGGAAATGAAAAACTGTTTTTT. Its protein is CSAKGDRGGNEKLFF. The V and J genes are TRBV29-1 and TRBJ1-4; 11 bases are a match to TRBD1. V lost 7 bases and J lost 5; bases outside the gene matches: 9. Per germline, CDR1 SQVTM and CDR2 ANQGSEA. CDR3 size: 15 residues.

This clone was counted a few times. The CDR3 spells CASSTRQGENTEAFF. The CDR3 nucleotides read TGTGCCAGCTCAACCCGACAGGGGGAGAACACTGAAGCTTTCTTT. V and J are TRBV18 and TRBJ1-1, with 9 bases matching TRBD1. The junction had 5 bases not matched to a gene; V was cut back by 5 bases and J by 1 base. CDR3 length equals 15 residues. CDR1 and CDR2 from the germline V gene are KGHSH and LQKENI.

The V gene is TRBV29-1, the J gene TRBJ2-7; 9 nucleotides align to TRBD1. Germline V gives CDR1 SQVTM, CDR2 ANQGSEA. The CDR3 totals 16 residues. The J segment lost 2 bases and the V segment lost 3 bases, leaving 11 bases of the junction unmatched. The CDR3 loop is CSVELDGQGPTYEQYF. As DNA, the CDR3 is TGCAGCGTTGAGTTGGACGGACAGGGGCCAACCTACGAGCAGTACTTC.

The chain has TRBV2 and TRBJ2-5; D might be TRBD1 (5 bases). V gave up 6 bases and J gave up 5 bases, with 13 bases separating them. This CDR3 region has 13 residues. Germline V gives CDR1 SNHLY, CDR2 FYNNEI. As DNA, the CDR3 is TGTGCCAGCAGAGTAGACAGCGCGGAGACCCAGTACTTC. Its protein is CASRVDSAETQYF.

This clone occurred a few times. The V gene is TRBV6-5, the J gene TRBJ1-1, with a tentative D call TRBD1 (6 bases). Germline CDR1 reads MNHEY; CDR2 reads SVGAGI. This CDR3 region has 15 residues. Trimming pared 0 bases from V and 4 bases from J, leaving 12 bases between. The CDR3 protein is CASSYSIQGLTEAFF. The CDR3 DNA sequence: TGTGCCAGCAGTTACTCGATACAGGGCCTCACTGAAGCTTTCTTT.

V and J are TRBV2 and TRBJ2-2; D may be TRBD1 (6 bases). Deletions cut 7 bases from V and 0 bases from J, with 12 bases between. CDR3 length equals 15 residues. The germline V gene has CDR1 SNHLY and CDR2 FYNNEI. CDR3 in amino acids: CASIIGTPNTGELFF. The CDR3 DNA is TGTGCCAGCATTATTGGGACACCGAACACCGGGGAGCTGTTTTTT.

This chain links TRBV7-2 with TRBJ2-4, with D possibly TRBD2 on 6 matching bases. The CDR3 extends over 17 amino acids. Looked up from germline, CDR1 is SGHTA and CDR2 is FQGNSA. V dropped 5 bases and J dropped 0 bases, with 17 bases sitting between them. CDR3 bases: TGTGCCAGCAGCCCACGTGGGTTGGGGGGAGCCAAAAACATTCAGTACTTC. This encodes CASSPRGLGGAKNIQYF.

Comments on this clone: One junction end does not reproduce the germline sequence, and a read error may be involved. The CDR3 sequence is CSSSLGWVAGGSYEQYF. The CDR3, as DNA: TGTTCCAGCAGCTTAGGGTGGGTAGCGGGGGGCTCCTACGAGCAGTACTTC. The V gene is TRBV7-9, the J gene TRBJ2-7; 10 bases are a match to TRBD2. Per the germline V gene, CDR1 is SEHNR and CDR2 is FQNEAQ (reference sequence). The CDR3 has 17 residues.

This clone was detected only a few times. The gene calls are TRBV11-3 and TRBJ2-1, with a possible D match to TRBD1 (6 bases). CDR3 length equals 14 residues. The V end lost 5 bases, the J end lost 6 bases, and 14 bases lay between the germline ends. Germline CDR1 and CDR2: SGHNT and YENEEA. CDR3: CASSPPGQPNEQFF. As DNA, the CDR3 is TGTGCCAGCAGCCCCCCCGGACAGCCCAATGAGCAGTTCTTC. Complete variable domain (other parts from reference TRBV11-3 and TRBJ2-1): EAGVVQSPRYKIIEKKQPVAFWCNPISGHNTLYWYLQNLGQGPELLIRYENEEAVDDSQLPKDRFSAERLKGVDSTLKIQPAELGDSAVYLCASSPPGQPNEQFFGPGTRLTVL.